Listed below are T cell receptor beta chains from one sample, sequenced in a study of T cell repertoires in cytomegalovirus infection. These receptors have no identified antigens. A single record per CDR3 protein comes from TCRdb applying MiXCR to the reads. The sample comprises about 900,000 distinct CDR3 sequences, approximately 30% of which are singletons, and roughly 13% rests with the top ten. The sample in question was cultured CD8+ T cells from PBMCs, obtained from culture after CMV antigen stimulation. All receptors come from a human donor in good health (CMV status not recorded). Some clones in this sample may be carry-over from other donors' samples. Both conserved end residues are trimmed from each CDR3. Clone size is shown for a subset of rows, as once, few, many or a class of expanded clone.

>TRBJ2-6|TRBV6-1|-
ASSEGRAAFSGANVLT
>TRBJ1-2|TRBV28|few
ASSLPRDYGYT
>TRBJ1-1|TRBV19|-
ASSISSQNTEAF
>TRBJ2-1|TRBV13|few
ASTSAHNFYNEQF
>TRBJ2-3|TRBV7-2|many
ASSLDTSGPYTDTQY
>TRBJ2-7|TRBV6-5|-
ASSYGDSAYEQY
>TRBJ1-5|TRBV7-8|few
ASSLAGEGAVGQPQH
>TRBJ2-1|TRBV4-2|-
ASSHGLAGGSYNEQF
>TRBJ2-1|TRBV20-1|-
SAGGTYNEQF
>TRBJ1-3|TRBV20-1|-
SAKTGQPKESTGNTIY
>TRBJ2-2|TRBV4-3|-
ASSQKTGGATGELF
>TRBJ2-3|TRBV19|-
ASSYDLAGGDTDTQY
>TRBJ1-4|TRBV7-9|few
ASSFQGTEKLF
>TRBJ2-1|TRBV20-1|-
SATDKGGLQSEQF
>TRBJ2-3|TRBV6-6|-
ASRRDISQY
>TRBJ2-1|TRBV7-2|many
ASSLGDRDYNEQF
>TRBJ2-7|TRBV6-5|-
ASSYSWDGYYEQY
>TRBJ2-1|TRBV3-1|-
ASSYRLAGGYNEQF
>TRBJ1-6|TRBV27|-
ASTSAPSDNSPLH
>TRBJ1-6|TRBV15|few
ATSNPGQRNNSPLH
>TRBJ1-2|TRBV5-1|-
ASRLDKGYGYT
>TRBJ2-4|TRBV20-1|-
SARGQLAKNIQY
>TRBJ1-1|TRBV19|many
ASLWNTEAF
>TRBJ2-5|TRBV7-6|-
ASSLLIGDQETQY
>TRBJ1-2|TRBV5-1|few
ASSQDGGYT
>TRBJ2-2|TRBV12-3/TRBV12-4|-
ASSPDSATGELF
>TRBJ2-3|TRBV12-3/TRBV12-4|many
ASSSPDRHHTDTQY
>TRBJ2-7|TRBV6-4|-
ASSARGRATYEQY
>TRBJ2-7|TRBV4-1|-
ASSPSAGGLYEQH
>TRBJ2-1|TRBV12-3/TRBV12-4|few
ASSLAGKHEQF
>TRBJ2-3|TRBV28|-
ASSPLMGPGADTQY
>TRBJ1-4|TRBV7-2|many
ASSYTGGPNEKLF
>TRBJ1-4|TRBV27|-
ASSLSGGFGEKLF
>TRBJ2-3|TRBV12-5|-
ASGLARYTDTQY
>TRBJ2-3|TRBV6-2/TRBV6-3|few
ASTDGGPADTQY
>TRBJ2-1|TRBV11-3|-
ASSPRLGVEQF
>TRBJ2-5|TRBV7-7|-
ASSRGTWVMETQY
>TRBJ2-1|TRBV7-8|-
ASTVGPNEQF
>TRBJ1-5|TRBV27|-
ASSSIGSNQPQH
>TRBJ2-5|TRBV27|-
ASSFSGLYQETQY
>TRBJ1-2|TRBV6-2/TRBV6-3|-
ASSYETAYGYT
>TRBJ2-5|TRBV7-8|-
ASSIPGQVEETQY
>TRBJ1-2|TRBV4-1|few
ASSQDGLTPYGYT
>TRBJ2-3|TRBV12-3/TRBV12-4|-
ASSLLSSGGGFTDTQY
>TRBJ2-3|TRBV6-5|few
ASSYSDSGGGNTQY
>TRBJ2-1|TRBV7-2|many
ASSLSISEQF
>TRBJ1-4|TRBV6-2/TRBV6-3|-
ASSYPGDGVNEKLF
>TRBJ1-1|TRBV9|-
ASRPLQGTEAF
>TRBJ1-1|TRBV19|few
ASSIPGQGLNTEAF